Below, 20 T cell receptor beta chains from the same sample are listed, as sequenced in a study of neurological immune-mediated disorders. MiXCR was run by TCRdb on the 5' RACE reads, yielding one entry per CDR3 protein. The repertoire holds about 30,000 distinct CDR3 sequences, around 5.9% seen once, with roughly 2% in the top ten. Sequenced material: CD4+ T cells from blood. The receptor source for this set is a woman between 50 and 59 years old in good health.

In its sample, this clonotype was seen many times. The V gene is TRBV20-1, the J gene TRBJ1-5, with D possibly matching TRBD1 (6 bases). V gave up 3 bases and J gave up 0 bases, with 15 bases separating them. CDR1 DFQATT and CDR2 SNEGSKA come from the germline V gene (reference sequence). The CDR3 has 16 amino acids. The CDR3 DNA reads TGCAGTGCTAGTGCCTGGGGGGCTTATAGCAATCAGCCCCAGCATTTT. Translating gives CSASAWGAYSNQPQHF.

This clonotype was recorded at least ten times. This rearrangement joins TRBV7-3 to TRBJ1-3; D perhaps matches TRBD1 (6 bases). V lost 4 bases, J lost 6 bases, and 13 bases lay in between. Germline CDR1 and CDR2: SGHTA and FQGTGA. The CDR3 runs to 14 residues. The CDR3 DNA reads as TGTGCCAGCAGCTCTACAGGGCTGGAAAACACCATATATTTT. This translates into CASSSTGLENTIYF.

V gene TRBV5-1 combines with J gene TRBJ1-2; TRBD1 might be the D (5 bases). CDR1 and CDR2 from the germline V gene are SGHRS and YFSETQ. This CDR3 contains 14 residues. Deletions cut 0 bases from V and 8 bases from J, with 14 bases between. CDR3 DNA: TGCGCCAGCAGCTTGGCCGGGGCGTACTCGGGCTACACCTTC. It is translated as CASSLAGAYSGYTF.

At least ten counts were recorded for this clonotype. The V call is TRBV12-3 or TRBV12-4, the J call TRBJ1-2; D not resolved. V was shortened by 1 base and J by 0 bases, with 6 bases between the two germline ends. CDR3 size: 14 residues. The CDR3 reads CASSLGGANYGYTF. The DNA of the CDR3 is TGTGCCAGCAGTTTAGGGGGAGCTAACTATGGCTACACCTTC.

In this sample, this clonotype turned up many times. The DNA for the CDR3 is TGTGCCAGCAGTCCGCTACGACAGGGTAGGGATGGCTACACCTTC. Amino acids: CASSPLRQGRDGYTF. The chain joins TRBV28 to TRBJ1-2; 7 nucleotides agree with TRBD1. Trimming removed 5 bases from V and 6 bases from J; junction bases left unmatched: 12. Germline CDR1 and CDR2: MDHEN and SYDVKM. The CDR3 is 15 amino acids.

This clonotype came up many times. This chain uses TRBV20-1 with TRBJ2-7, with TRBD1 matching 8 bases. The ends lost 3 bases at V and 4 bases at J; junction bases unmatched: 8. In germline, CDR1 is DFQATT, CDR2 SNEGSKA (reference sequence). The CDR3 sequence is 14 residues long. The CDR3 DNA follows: TGCAGTGCTAGGGCAGGGGGCATGGCTTACGAGCAGTACTTC. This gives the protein CSARAGGMAYEQYF.

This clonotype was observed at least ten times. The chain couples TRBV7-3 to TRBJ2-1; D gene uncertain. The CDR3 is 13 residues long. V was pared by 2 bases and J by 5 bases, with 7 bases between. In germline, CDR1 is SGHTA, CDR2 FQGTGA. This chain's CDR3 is CASSLQWDNEQFF. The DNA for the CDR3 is TGTGCCAGCAGCTTACAATGGGACAATGAGCAGTTCTTC. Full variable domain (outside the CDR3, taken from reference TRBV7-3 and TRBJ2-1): GAGVSQTPSNKVTEKGKYVELRCDPISGHTALYWYRQSLGQGPEFLIYFQGTGAADDSGLPNDRFFAVRPEGSVSTLKIQRTERGDSAVYLCASSLQWDNEQFFGPGTRLTVL.

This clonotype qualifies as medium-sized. The CDR3 sequence: CSANSNEKLFF. As DNA, the CDR3 is TGCAGTGCTAATTCTAATGAAAAACTGTTTTTT. The chain uses TRBV20-1 and TRBJ1-4; unclear D gene. CDR1 DFQATT and CDR2 SNEGSKA come from the germline V gene (reference sequence). V lost 4 bases, J lost 3 bases, and 3 bases lay in between. CDR3 length equals 11 residues.

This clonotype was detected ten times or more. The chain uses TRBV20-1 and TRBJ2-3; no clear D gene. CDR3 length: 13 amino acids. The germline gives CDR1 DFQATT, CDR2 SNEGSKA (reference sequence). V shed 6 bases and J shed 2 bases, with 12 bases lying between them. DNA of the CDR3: TGCAGTGCATTAGTCGGATTCACAGATACGCAGTATTTT. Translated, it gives CSALVGFTDTQYF.

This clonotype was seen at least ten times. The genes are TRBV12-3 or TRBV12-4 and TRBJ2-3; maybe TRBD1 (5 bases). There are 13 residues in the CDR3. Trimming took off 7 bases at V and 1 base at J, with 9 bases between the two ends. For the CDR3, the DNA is TGTGCCAGCACCATCAGGGGCACAGATACGCAGTATTTT. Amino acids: CASTIRGTDTQYF.

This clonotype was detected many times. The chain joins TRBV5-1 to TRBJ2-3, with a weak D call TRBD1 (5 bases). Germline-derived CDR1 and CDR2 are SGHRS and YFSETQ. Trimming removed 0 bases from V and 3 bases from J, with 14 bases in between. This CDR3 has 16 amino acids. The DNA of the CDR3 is TGCGCCAGCAGCTTGGGCGGCAGGGTAGGGACAGATACGCAGTATTTT. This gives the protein CASSLGGRVGTDTQYF.

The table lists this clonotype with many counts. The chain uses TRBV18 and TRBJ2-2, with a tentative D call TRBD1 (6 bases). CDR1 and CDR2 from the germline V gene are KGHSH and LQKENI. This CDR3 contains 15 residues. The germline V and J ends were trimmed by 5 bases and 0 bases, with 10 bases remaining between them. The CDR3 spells CASSSQGSNTGELFF. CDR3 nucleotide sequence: TGTGCCAGCTCATCCCAGGGGTCGAACACCGGGGAGCTGTTTTTT.

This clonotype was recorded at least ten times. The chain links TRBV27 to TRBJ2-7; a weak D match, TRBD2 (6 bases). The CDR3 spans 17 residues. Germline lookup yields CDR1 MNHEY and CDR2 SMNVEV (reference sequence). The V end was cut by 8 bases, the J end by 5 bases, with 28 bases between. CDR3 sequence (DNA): TGTGCCAGCGCACCACCGACTAGTAGTATCCTAGCCCACGAGCAGTACTTC. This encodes CASAPPTSSILAHEQYF.

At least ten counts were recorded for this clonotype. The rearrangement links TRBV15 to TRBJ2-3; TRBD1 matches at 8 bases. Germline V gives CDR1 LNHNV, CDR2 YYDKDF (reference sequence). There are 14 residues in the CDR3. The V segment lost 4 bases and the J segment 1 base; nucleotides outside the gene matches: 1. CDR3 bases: TGTGCCACCAGCACGGACAGGGGCACAGATACGCAGTATTTT. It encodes CATSTDRGTDTQYF.

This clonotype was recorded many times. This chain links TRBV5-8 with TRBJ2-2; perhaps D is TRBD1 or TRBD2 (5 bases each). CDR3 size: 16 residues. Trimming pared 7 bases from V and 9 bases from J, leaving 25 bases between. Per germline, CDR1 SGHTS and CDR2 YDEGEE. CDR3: CASLDVWGPQGRELFF. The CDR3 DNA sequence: TGTGCCAGCCTTGACGTCTGGGGACCGCAGGGCAGGGAGCTGTTTTTT.

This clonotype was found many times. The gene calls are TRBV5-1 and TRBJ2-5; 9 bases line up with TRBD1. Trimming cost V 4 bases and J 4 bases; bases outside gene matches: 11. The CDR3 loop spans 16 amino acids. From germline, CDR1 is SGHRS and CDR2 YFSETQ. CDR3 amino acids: CASSRTGGSVRETQYF. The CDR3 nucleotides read TGCGCCAGCAGCAGAACAGGGGGCTCGGTCCGAGAGACCCAGTACTTC.

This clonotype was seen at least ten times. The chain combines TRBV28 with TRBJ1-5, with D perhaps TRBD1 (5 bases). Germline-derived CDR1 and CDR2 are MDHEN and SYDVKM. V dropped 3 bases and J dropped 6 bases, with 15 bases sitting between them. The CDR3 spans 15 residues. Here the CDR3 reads CASSFMSQGGQPQHF. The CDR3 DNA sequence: TGTGCCAGCAGTTTTATGAGCCAGGGCGGTCAGCCCCAGCATTTT.

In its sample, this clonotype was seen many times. The CDR3: CASSEDNYSNQPQHF. In nucleotides, the CDR3 is TGCGCCAGCAGCGAGGACAACTATAGCAATCAGCCCCAGCATTTT. V usage is TRBV5-1 and J usage is TRBJ1-5, with D possibly being TRBD1 (5 bases). Germline CDR1 SGHRS, CDR2 YFSETQ. This CDR3 contains 15 residues. V lost 4 bases to trimming and J lost 0 bases, with 11 bases between them.

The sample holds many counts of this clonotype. CDR3: CATLGSAKNIQYF. DNA for the CDR3: TGTGCCACTTTGGGTTCAGCCAAAAACATTCAGTACTTC. The chain links TRBV6-1 to TRBJ2-4; D remains unclear. Trimming removed 10 bases from V and 0 bases from J, with 10 bases in between. CDR3 length: 13 residues. Germline-derived CDR1 and CDR2 are MNHNS and SASEGT.

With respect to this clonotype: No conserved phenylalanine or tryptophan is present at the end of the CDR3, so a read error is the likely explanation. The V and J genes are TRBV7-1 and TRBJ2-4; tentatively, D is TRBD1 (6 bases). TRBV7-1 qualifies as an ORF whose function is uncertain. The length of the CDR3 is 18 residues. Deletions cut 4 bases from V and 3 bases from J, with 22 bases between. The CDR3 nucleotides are TGTGCCAGCAGCTTTTGGGGGCAGCCGGAACTCGACAAAAACATTCAGTACTTA. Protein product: CASSFWGQPELDKNIQYL.